The T cell receptor (beta chain) described here comes from a study of T cell responses to AZD1222 COVID-19 vaccine. Per the germline V gene, CDR1 is SGHNT and CDR2 is YYREEE (reference sequence). V shed 0 bases and J 0 bases; nucleotides not matched to a gene: 7. The CDR3 spans 17 residues. Study outcomes and limitations: Of spike-specific TCRs, nearly half reportedly target regions left unmutated in variants. The donor group comprised mostly white British people and more females; the analysis possibly underestimated clonal diversity.

Produced via immunoSEQ multiplex PCR; TCRdb's table is partial and in-frame only. This repertoire shows more than 150,000 clones, about nine tenths found once; its top ten account for 1.5% to 2%. A word on this clone: Antigen unknown.

This chain connects TRBV5-4 to TRBJ2-3; 7 bases fit TRBD2. The receptor comes from an adult who received the AZD1222 COVID-19 vaccine. The sequenced sample was peripheral blood, obtained 28 days after the second AZD1222 dose. The chain's CDR3 is CASSLAELAESTDTQYF. As DNA, the CDR3 is TGTGCCAGCAGCTTGGCGGAGCTAGCGGAGAGCACAGATACGCAGTATTTT. Full variable domain (rest looked up from reference TRBV5-4 and TRBJ2-3): ETGVTQSPTHLIKTRGQQVTLRCSSQSGHNTVSWYQQALGQGPQFIFQYYREEENGRGNFPPRFSGLQFPNYSSELNVNALELDDSALYLCASSLAELAESTDTQYFGPGTRLTVL.